These 11 T cell receptor beta chains came from one sample sequenced in a study of metastatic and nonmetastatic thyroid tumors. Patients underwent thyroid surgery, and none had received any treatment before it. TCRdb re-analyzed the PCR reads using MiXCR. Of 3,500 to 5,000 clones listed, less than 45% were seen once; the top ten hold roughly 49%. Sequenced sample: tumor tissue. The receptor set was obtained from a female donor with papillary thyroid cancer or a benign thyroid nodule (not recorded which). Some clones in this sample may be carry-over from other donors' samples.

V gene TRBV7-2 combines with J gene TRBJ1-1; D is uncertain. Germline CDR1 reads SGHTA; CDR2 reads FQGNSA. Trimming left V 2 bases short and J 6 bases short, with 10 bases between. The CDR3 is made up of 13 amino acids. The CDR3 here is CASSLWTVAEAFF. The DNA for the CDR3 is TGTGCCAGCAGCTTATGGACGGTGGCTGAAGCTTTCTTT.

In its sample, this clone is medium-sized. This chain joins TRBV27 and TRBJ2-1, with 14 bases that match TRBD2. The CDR3 is made up of 16 amino acids. The V segment lost 4 bases and the J segment 6 bases; nucleotides outside the gene matches: 5. Germline V gene data show CDR1 as MNHEY and CDR2 as SMNVEV (reference sequence). The CDR3 reads CASSSRLAGGTNEQFF. The CDR3 DNA is TGTGCCAGCAGTTCCAGACTAGCGGGAGGGACCAATGAGCAGTTCTTC.

The V gene is TRBV30, the J gene TRBJ2-7, with 8 nucleotides matching TRBD1. Germline V gene sequence: CDR1 GTSNPN, CDR2 SVGIG (reference sequence). The CDR3 consists of 12 residues. V dropped 8 bases and J dropped 3; count of bases not matched to a gene: 6. DNA of the CDR3: TGTGCCGGCCGGGACAGGAGCTACGAGCAGTACTTC. This translates into CAGRDRSYEQYF.

The genes are TRBV7-3 and TRBJ2-1; 7 bases are shared with TRBD2. The germline CDR1 and CDR2 sequences are SGHTA and FQGTGA. J lost 6 bases, V lost 2 bases, and 4 bases had no gene match. The CDR3 has 14 residues. The CDR3 spells CASSLYGTTNEQFF. CDR3 DNA sequence: TGTGCCAGCAGCTTATATGGGACTACCAATGAGCAGTTCTTC.

This chain joins TRBV28 and TRBJ2-7, with D perhaps matching TRBD1 (6 bases). The V and J ends lost 3 bases and 0 bases respectively, with 12 bases between them. Germline lookup yields CDR1 MDHEN and CDR2 SYDVKM. The CDR3 loop spans 15 amino acids. CDR3 DNA: TGTGCCAGCAGTTTTATGGGGGCATCCTCCTACGAGCAGTACTTC. Translating it yields CASSFMGASSYEQYF.

This rearrangement joins TRBV11-3 to TRBJ2-2, with a tentative D call TRBD2 (5 bases). V lost 5 bases to trimming and J lost 9 bases, with 16 bases between them. The CDR3 has 14 residues. Germline loops: CDR1 SGHNT, CDR2 YENEEA. CDR3 in DNA: TGTGCCAGCAGCCCAAGGTGGCTCGGGAGGGAGCTGTTTTTT. Protein: CASSPRWLGRELFF. Full variable domain (rest looked up from reference TRBV11-3 and TRBJ2-2): EAGVVQSPRYKIIEKKQPVAFWCNPISGHNTLYWYLQNLGQGPELLIRYENEEAVDDSQLPKDRFSAERLKGVDSTLKIQPAELGDSAVYLCASSPRWLGRELFFGEGSRLTVL.

The genes are TRBV20-1 and TRBJ2-7, with unresolved D. Trimming removed 3 bases at V and 2 bases at J, with 8 bases between. The germline V gene encodes CDR1 DFQATT and CDR2 SNEGSKA (reference sequence). The CDR3 length is 12 residues. The CDR3 loop reads CSARARAYEQYF. The CDR3 nucleotides are TGCAGTGCTAGGGCACGAGCCTACGAGCAGTACTTC.

This rearrangement joins TRBV28 to TRBJ1-6, with 8 nucleotides matching TRBD1. CDR1 is MDHEN and CDR2 is SYDVKM in the germline V gene. V lost 5 bases to trimming and J lost 7 bases; unmatched junction nucleotides: 10. This CDR3 region has 16 residues. The CDR3 loop reads CASSPAGGASNSPLHF. CDR3 nucleotides: TGTGCCAGCAGTCCTGCAGGGGGCGCGTCGAATTCACCCCTCCACTTT.

The chain couples TRBV7-9 to TRBJ2-7; TRBD2 agrees at 13 bases. V dropped 5 bases and J dropped 13; count of bases not matched to a gene: 8. The CDR3 has 13 amino acids. CDR1 and CDR2 from the germline V gene are SEHNR and FQNEAQ (reference sequence). Here the CDR3 DNA reads TGTGCCAGCAGCCTCGGGACTAGCGGGGACAAATACTTC. It specifies CASSLGTSGDKYF.

The CDR3 loop reads CASSTLWGTGELFF. CDR3 coding DNA: TGTGCCAGCAGTACTCTTTGGGGTACCGGGGAGCTGTTTTTT. The chain has TRBV6-6 and TRBJ2-2, with no clear D. Germline assignment: CDR1 MNHNY and CDR2 SVGAGI (reference sequence). V gave up 5 bases and J gave up 5 bases, with 12 bases separating them. The CDR3 runs to 14 residues.

This chain uses TRBV4-3 with TRBJ1-1, with no clear D. The CDR3 is 14 amino acids. Trimming took 2 bases from V and 4 from J, leaving 11 bases between them. Germline loops: CDR1 LGHNA, CDR2 YSLEER. The CDR3 spells CASSQTALVTEAFF. CDR3 DNA sequence: TGCGCCAGCAGCCAAACGGCGCTGGTCACTGAAGCTTTCTTT.